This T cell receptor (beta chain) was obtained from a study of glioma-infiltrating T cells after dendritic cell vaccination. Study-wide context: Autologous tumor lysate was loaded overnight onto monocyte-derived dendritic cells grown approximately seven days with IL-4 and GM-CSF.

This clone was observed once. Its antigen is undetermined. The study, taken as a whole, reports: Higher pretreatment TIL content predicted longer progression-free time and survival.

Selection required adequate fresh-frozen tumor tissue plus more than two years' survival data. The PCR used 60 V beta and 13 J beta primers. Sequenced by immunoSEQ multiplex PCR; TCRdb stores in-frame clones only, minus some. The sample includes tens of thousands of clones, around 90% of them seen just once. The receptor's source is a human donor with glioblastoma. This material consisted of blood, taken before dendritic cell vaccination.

The CDR3, as DNA: TGCGCCAGCAGCTTGACAGGGGGCTCATATTCTGGAAACACCATATATTTT. This sequence encodes CASSLTGGSYSGNTIYF. V and J are TRBV5-1 and TRBJ1-3, with TRBD1 matching 9 bases. Trimming removed 1 base from V and 1 base from J; junction bases left unmatched: 6. The germline V gene encodes CDR1 SGHRS and CDR2 YFSETQ. The length of the CDR3 is 17 residues.